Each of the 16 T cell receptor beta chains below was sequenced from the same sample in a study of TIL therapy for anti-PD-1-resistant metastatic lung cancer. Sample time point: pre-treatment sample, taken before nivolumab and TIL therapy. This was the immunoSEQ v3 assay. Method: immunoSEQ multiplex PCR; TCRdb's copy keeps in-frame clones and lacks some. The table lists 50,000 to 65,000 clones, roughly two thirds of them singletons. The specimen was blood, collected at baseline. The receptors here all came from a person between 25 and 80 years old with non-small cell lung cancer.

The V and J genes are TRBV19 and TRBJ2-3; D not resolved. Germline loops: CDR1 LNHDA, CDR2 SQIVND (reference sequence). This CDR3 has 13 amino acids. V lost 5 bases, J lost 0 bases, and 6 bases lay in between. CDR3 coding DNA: TGTGCCAGTAGTTACCTGAGCACAGATACGCAGTATTTT. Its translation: CASSYLSTDTQYF.

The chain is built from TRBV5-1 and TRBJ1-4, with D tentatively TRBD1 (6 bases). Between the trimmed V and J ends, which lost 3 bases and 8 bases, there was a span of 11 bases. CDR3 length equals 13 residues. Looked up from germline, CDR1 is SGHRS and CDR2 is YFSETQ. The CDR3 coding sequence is TGCGCCAGCAGCTCACAGGGAAGCGAAAAACTGTTTTTT. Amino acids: CASSSQGSEKLFF. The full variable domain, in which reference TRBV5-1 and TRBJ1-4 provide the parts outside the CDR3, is KAGVTQTPRYLIKTRGQQVTLSCSPISGHRSVSWYQQTPGQGLQFLFEYFSETQRNKGNFPGRFSGRQFSNSRSEMNVSTLELGDSALYLCASSSQGSEKLFFGSGTQLSVL.

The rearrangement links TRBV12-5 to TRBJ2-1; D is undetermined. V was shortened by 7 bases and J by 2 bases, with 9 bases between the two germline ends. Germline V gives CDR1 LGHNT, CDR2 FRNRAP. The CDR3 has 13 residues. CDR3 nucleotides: TGTGCTAGTGCAATATTCGCCTACAATGAGCAGTTCTTC. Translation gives CASAIFAYNEQFF.

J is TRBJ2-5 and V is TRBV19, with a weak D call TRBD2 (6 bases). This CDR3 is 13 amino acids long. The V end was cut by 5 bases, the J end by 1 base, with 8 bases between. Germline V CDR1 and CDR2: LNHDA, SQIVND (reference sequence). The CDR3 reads CASSRGTQETQYF. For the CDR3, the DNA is TGTGCCAGTAGTCGGGGGACCCAAGAGACCCAGTACTTC.

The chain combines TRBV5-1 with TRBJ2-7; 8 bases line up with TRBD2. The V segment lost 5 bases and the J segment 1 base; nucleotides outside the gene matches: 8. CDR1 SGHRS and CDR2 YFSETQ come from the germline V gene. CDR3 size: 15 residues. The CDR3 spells CASSSSGSRSYEQYF. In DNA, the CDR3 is TGCGCCAGCAGTTCGAGCGGGAGTAGGTCCTACGAGCAGTACTTC.

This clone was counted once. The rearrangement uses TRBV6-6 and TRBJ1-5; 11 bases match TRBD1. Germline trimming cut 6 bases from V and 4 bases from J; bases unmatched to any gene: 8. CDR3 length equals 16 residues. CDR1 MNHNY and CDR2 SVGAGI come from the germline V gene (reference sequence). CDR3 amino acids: CASRLTGTGGNQPQHF. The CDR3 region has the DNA TGTGCCAGCAGACTCACCGGGACAGGGGGGAATCAGCCCCAGCATTTT.

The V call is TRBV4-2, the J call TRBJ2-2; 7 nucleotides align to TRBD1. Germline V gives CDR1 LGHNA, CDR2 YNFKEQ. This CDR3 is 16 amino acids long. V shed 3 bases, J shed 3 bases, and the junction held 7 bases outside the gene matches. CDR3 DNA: TGTGCCAGCAGCCAGCTTAAAGGGGGCGACACCGGGGAGCTGTTTTTT. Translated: CASSQLKGGDTGELFF.

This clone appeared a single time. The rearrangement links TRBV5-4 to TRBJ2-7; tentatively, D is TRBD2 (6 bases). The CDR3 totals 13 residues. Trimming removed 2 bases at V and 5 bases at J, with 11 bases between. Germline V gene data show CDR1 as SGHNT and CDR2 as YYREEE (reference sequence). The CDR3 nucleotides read TGTGCCAGCAGCTTAGGGCGGGACCACGAGCAGTACTTC. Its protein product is CASSLGRDHEQYF.

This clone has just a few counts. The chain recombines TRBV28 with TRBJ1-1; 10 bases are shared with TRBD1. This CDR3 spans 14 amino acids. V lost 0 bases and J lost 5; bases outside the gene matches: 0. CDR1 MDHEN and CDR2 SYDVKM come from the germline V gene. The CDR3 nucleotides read TGTGCCAGCAGTTTATGGGGACAGGGGACTGAAGCTTTCTTT. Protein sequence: CASSLWGQGTEAFF.

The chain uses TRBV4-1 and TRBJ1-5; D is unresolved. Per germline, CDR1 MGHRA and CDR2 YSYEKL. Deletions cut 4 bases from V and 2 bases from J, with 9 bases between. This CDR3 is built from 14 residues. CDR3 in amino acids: CASSLRVGNQPQHF. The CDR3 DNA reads TGCGCCAGCAGCCTGAGGGTGGGCAATCAGCCCCAGCATTTT.

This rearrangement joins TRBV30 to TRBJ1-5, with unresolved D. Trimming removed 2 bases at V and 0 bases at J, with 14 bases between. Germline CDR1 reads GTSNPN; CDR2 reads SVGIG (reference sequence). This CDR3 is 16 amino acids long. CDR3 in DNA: TGTGCCTGGAGTCCAACGGCGGTAGTTAGCAATCAGCCCCAGCATTTT. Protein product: CAWSPTAVVSNQPQHF.

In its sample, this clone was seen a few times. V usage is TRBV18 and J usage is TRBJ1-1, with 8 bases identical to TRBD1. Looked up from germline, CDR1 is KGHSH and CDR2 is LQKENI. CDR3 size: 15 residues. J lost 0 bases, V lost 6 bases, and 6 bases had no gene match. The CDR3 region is CASSPDRALNTEAFF. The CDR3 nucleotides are TGTGCCAGCTCGCCGGACAGGGCGTTGAACACTGAAGCTTTCTTT.

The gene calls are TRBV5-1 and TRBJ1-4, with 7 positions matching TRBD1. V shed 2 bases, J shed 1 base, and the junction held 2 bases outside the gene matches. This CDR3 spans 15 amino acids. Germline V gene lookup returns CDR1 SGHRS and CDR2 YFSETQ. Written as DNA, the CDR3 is TGCGCCAGCAGCTTACAGGGGCTAACTAATGAAAAACTGTTTTTT. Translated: CASSLQGLTNEKLFF.

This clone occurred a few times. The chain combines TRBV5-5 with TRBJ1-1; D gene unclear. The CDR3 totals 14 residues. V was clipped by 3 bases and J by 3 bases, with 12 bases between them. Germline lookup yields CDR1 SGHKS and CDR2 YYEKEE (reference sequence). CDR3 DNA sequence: TGTGCCAGCAGCTCGGGCCTCGCTGACACTGAAGCTTTCTTT. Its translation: CASSSGLADTEAFF.

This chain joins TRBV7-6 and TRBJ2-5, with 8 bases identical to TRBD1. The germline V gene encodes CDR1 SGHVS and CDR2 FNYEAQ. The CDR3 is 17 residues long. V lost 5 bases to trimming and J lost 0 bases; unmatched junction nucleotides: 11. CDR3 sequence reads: CASSPKVGQDYQETQYF. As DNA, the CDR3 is TGTGCCAGCAGCCCAAAGGTGGGACAGGATTACCAAGAGACCCAGTACTTC.

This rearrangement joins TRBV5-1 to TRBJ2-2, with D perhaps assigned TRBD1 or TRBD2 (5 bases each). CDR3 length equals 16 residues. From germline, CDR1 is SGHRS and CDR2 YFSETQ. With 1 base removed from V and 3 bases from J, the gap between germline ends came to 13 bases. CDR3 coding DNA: TGCGCCAGCAGCTTGTCCGGGGCAGCAGACACCGGGGAGCTGTTTTTT. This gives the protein CASSLSGAADTGELFF.